One and the same sample provided the 19 T cell receptor beta chains below, sequenced in a study of T cell responses to AZD1222 COVID-19 vaccine. Produced via immunoSEQ multiplex PCR; TCRdb's table is partial and in-frame only. The data hold approximately 150,000 clones, with just under 95% observed a single time. Sample: peripheral blood, taken after recovery from COVID-19. The receptors derive from an adult who had recovered from COVID-19.

This clone was seen just once. The chain joins TRBV5-1 to TRBJ1-2; no definite D call. In germline, CDR1 is SGHRS, CDR2 YFSETQ. The V gene lost 0 bases and the J gene lost 4 bases, with 10 bases spanning the gap. The CDR3 contains 14 residues. CDR3 residues: CASSLGRPPYGYTF. CDR3 in DNA: TGCGCCAGCAGCTTGGGACGGCCACCCTATGGCTACACCTTC.

The CDR3 sequence is CASSALPGKGTTEAFF. Here the CDR3 DNA reads TGTGCCAGTAGTGCTTTGCCAGGGAAAGGGACCACTGAAGCTTTCTTT. The chain uses TRBV19 and TRBJ1-1; the D gene is possibly TRBD1 (5 bases). The CDR3 totals 16 residues. Trimming took off 5 bases at V and 4 bases at J, with 20 bases between the two ends. Per the germline V gene, CDR1 is LNHDA and CDR2 is SQIVND (reference sequence). Full variable domain (outside the CDR3, taken from reference TRBV19 and TRBJ1-1): DGGITQSPKYLFRKEGQNVTLSCEQNLNHDAMYWYRQDPGQGLRLIYYSQIVNDFQKGDIAEGYSVSREKKESFPLTVTSAQKNPTAFYLCASSALPGKGTTEAFFGQGTRLTVV.

The chain combines TRBV10-1 with TRBJ1-2; D ambiguous. Germline V lookup: CDR1 WNHNN, CDR2 SYGVQD (reference sequence). The V end lost 5 bases, the J end lost 3 bases, and 10 bases lay between the germline ends. The CDR3 extends over 13 amino acids. The CDR3, as DNA: TGCGCCAGCAGTAGGCCTACCTACTATGGCTACACCTTC. As protein: CASSRPTYYGYTF.

The chain carries TRBV9 and TRBJ2-2; D gene uncertain. Germline V gene lookup returns CDR1 SGDLS and CDR2 YYNGEE. Trimming took 6 bases from V and 1 from J, leaving 10 bases between them. This CDR3 contains 14 residues. The CDR3 protein is CASTPRENTGELFF. The CDR3 DNA follows: TGTGCCAGCACCCCCCGAGAGAACACCGGGGAGCTGTTTTTT.

The sample holds one count of this clone. The CDR3 sequence: CATSRDTSTGELFF. In DNA form, the CDR3 reads TGTGCCACCAGCAGGGATACTTCCACCGGGGAGCTGTTTTTT. J is TRBJ2-2 and V is TRBV15; no definite D call. This CDR3 has 14 amino acids. V lost 3 bases and J 4 bases, leaving 9 bases between the germline ends. Germline V gene lookup returns CDR1 LNHNV and CDR2 YYDKDF (reference sequence).

The chain carries TRBV20-1 and TRBJ2-1, with D perhaps matching TRBD2 (5 bases). Germline V gene lookup returns CDR1 DFQATT and CDR2 SNEGSKA (reference sequence). Trimming removed 2 bases at V and 8 bases at J, with 7 bases between. This CDR3 is 11 amino acids long. CDR3 amino acids: CSARIAYEQFF. CDR3 sequence (DNA): TGCAGTGCTAGAATAGCGTATGAGCAGTTCTTC.

The chain is built from TRBV19 and TRBJ2-5; 10 bases map to TRBD1. This CDR3 is 15 amino acids long. V dropped 3 bases and J dropped 2; count of bases not matched to a gene: 3. The germline V gene has CDR1 LNHDA and CDR2 SQIVND (reference sequence). In DNA, the CDR3 is TGTGCCAGTAGTATGAGGACAGGGGGTCAAGAGACCCAGTACTTC. Protein: CASSMRTGGQETQYF. Full variable domain (remainder filled in from reference TRBV19 and TRBJ2-5): DGGITQSPKYLFRKEGQNVTLSCEQNLNHDAMYWYRQDPGQGLRLIYYSQIVNDFQKGDIAEGYSVSREKKESFPLTVTSAQKNPTAFYLCASSMRTGGQETQYFGPGTRLLVL.

CDR3 sequence reads: CASSIRTGRGTEAFF. The CDR3 DNA sequence: TGTGCCAGTAGTATTCGGACAGGGAGGGGAACTGAAGCTTTCTTT. This chain connects TRBV19 to TRBJ1-1; 8 bases line up with TRBD1. Losses at the gene ends were 3 bases for V and 5 bases for J; bases not matched to a gene: 8. The CDR3 runs to 15 residues. Per germline, CDR1 LNHDA and CDR2 SQIVND (reference sequence).

The chain recombines TRBV28 with TRBJ2-3; 8 nucleotides agree with TRBD2. V lost 5 bases and J lost 1; bases outside the gene matches: 8. CDR1 is MDHEN and CDR2 is SYDVKM in the germline V gene. This CDR3 has 16 residues. The CDR3 DNA reads TGTGCCAGCAGTCCCCCGGGAGCGGGAGGCACAGATACGCAGTATTTT. It translates to CASSPPGAGGTDTQYF.

This chain uses TRBV10-2 with TRBJ1-4, with 7 bases lining up with TRBD1. With 8 bases clipped from V and 0 bases from J, the junction kept 12 bases outside the gene matches. Per the germline V gene, CDR1 is WSHSY and CDR2 is SAAADI. CDR3 length equals 17 residues. The CDR3 here is CASGRQGGSATNEKLFF. The DNA of the CDR3 is TGCGCCAGCGGTAGACAGGGAGGTAGTGCAACTAATGAAAAACTGTTTTTT.

Only a few counts were recorded for this clone. The rearrangement joins TRBV5-6 to TRBJ1-5, with 7 nucleotides matching TRBD1. Trimming took 4 bases from V and 3 from J; bases not matched to a gene: 7. Germline V gene sequence: CDR1 SGHDT, CDR2 YYEEEE. The CDR3 is made up of 15 amino acids. CDR3 in amino acids: CASSVGTAYNQPQHF. CDR3 DNA: TGTGCCAGCAGCGTCGGGACAGCCTACAATCAGCCCCAGCATTTT.

The chain is built from TRBV10-3 and TRBJ2-7; 7 bases match TRBD1. Germline loops: CDR1 ENHRY, CDR2 SYGVKD. CDR3 length: 15 amino acids. The V segment lost 3 bases and the J segment 5 bases; nucleotides outside the gene matches: 10. This CDR3 is CAISEVNSGTDEQYF. CDR3 DNA sequence: TGTGCCATCAGTGAAGTCAACTCCGGGACAGACGAGCAGTACTTC.

V gene TRBV5-4 combines with J gene TRBJ1-4; 7 bases map to TRBD1. Germline CDR1 reads SGHNT; CDR2 reads YYREEE (reference sequence). This CDR3 contains 17 residues. V was pared by 1 base and J by 8 bases, with 14 bases of the junction left unmatched. DNA of the CDR3: TGTGCCAGCAGCTTGTGGACAGGCGGAACGGGTACGGAAAAACTGTTTTTT. Translating it yields CASSLWTGGTGTEKLFF.

This chain connects TRBV7-9 to TRBJ2-7; 7 positions match TRBD1. Germline-derived CDR1 and CDR2 are SEHNR and FQNEAQ (reference sequence). CDR3 length: 15 amino acids. After removal of 6 bases from V and 6 bases from J, the junction contained 14 bases not matched to a gene. CDR3 protein: CASRPEQGYEGEQYF. As DNA, the CDR3 is TGTGCCAGCAGGCCGGAACAGGGGTACGAAGGCGAGCAGTACTTC.

The chain links TRBV27 to TRBJ2-1; unclear D gene. The germline V and J ends were trimmed by 4 bases and 8 bases, with 12 bases remaining between them. The CDR3 spans 13 residues. CDR1 and CDR2 from the germline V gene are MNHEY and SMNVEV (reference sequence). CDR3 sequence (DNA): TGTGCCAGCAGTTCCCCAAGACACTATGAGCAGTTCTTC. Its translation is CASSSPRHYEQFF.

The gene calls are TRBV5-1 and TRBJ2-1, with 10 bases that match TRBD2. The CDR3 length is 14 residues. With 4 bases clipped from V and 9 bases from J, the junction kept 7 bases outside the gene matches. Per the germline V gene, CDR1 is SGHRS and CDR2 is YFSETQ. The CDR3 DNA is TGCGCCAGCAGCGTGGCTAGCGGGAGCGGTGAGCAGTTCTTC. This translates into CASSVASGSGEQFF.

The sample holds one count of this clone. In the same sample, other DNA sequences code for this CDR3. J is TRBJ2-7 and V is TRBV30; TRBD2 matches at 7 bases. CDR1 and CDR2 (germline): GTSNPN, SVGIG (reference sequence). The CDR3 loop spans 14 amino acids. Losses at the gene ends were 0 bases for V and 0 bases for J; bases not matched to a gene: 2. The CDR3 sequence is CAWSVGGSSYEQYF. CDR3 nucleotide sequence: TGTGCCTGGAGTGTTGGCGGGAGCTCCTACGAGCAGTACTTC.

The chain joins TRBV7-8 to TRBJ2-2; D is possibly TRBD1 (5 bases). CDR1 is SGHVS, CDR2 FQNEAQ, per germline. The CDR3 covers 16 residues. V was clipped by 5 bases and J by 1 base, with 14 bases between them. CDR3 in DNA: TGTGCCAGCAGCCCAGACAGCTTTGTGAACACCGGGGAGCTGTTTTTT. Its protein product is CASSPDSFVNTGELFF. Variable domain in full (rest from reference TRBV7-8 and TRBJ2-2): GAGVSQSPRYKVAKRGQDVALRCDPISGHVSLFWYQQALGQGPEFLTYFQNEAQLDKSGLPSDRFFAERPEGSVSTLKIQRTQQEDSAVYLCASSPDSFVNTGELFFGEGSRLTVL.

J is TRBJ2-2 and V is TRBV5-4, with D perhaps being TRBD1 or TRBD2 (5 bases each). CDR1 and CDR2 from the germline V gene are SGHNT and YYREEE (reference sequence). The CDR3 is 14 residues long. The V and J ends lost 6 bases and 6 bases respectively, with 15 bases between them. The CDR3 sequence: CASMRRASPGELFF. In DNA form, the CDR3 reads TGTGCCAGCATGCGCAGGGCTAGCCCCGGGGAGCTGTTTTTT.